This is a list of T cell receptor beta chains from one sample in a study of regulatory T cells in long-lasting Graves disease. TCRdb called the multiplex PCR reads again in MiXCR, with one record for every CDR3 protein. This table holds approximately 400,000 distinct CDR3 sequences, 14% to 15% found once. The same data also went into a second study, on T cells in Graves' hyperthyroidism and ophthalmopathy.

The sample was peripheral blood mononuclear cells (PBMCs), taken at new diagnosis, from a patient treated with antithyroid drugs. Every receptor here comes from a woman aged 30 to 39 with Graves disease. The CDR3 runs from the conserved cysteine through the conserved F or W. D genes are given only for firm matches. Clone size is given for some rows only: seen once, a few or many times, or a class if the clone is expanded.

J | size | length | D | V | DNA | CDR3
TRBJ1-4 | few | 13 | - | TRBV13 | TGTGCCTCCGGCGGGGGGCTTGCGGAAAAACTGTTTTTT | CASGGGLAEKLFF
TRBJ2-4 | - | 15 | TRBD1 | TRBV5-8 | TGTGCCAGCAGCGGTACAGGGGTATACAAAAACATTCAGTACTTC | CASSGTGVYKNIQYF
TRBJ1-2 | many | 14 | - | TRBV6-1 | TGTGCCAGCAGACCGGGACCGGATGGAGGGTACTACACCTTC | CASRPGPDGGYYTF
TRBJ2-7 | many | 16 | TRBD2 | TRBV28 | TGTGCCAGCGCCCGGGGTGGGGGGGGACGGGGGTACGAGCAGTACTTC | CASARGGGGRGYEQYF
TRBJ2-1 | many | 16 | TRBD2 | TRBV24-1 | TGTGCCACCAGTGATTGGGGGACTAGCGGATACAATGAGCAGTTCTTC | CATSDWGTSGYNEQFF
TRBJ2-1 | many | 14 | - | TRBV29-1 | TGCAGCGTTATCACAAGGAGAGGTTACAATGAGCAGTTCTTC | CSVITRRGYNEQFF
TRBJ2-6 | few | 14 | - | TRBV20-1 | TGCAGTGCTGGAGACAAATCTGGGGCCAACGTCCTGACTTTC | CSAGDKSGANVLTF
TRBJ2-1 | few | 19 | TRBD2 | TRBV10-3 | TGTGCCATCAGTGTGTCCCTCATAAATAGCGGGAGGTCCTACAATGAGCAGTTCTTC | CAISVSLINSGRSYNEQFF
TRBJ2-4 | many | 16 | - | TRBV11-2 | TGTGCCAGCAGCTTAGAGGGGGGGGCGGGAGAAAACATTCAGTACTTC | CASSLEGGAGENIQYF
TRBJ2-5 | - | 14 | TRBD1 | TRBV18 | TGTGCCAGCTCACCACTCCTGGGACAGGAGACCCAGTACTTC | CASSPLLGQETQYF
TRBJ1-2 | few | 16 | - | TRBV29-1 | TGCAGCCCCTACTTTATGGGGGGCGCGCGGCAAGATGGCTACACCTTC | CSPYFMGGARQDGYTF
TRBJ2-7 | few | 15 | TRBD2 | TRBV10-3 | TGTGCCATCAGTTTAGGGACTAGCGGGGTCTACGAGCAGTACTTC | CAISLGTSGVYEQYF
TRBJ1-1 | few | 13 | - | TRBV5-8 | TGTGCCAGCGGCCATCGCGGCGCCCCTGAAGCTTTCTTT | CASGHRGAPEAFF
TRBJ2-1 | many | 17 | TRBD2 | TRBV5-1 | TGCGCCAGCAGCTTGGGTGCTGGGCTAGCGGGAGTGAATGAGCAGTTCTTC | CASSLGAGLAGVNEQFF
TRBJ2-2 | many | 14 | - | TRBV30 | TGTGCCTGGAGCGGAAAGGGGGGCACCGGGGAGCTGTTTTTT | CAWSGKGGTGELFF
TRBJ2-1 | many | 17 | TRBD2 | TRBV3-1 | TGTGCCAGCAGCCAAGTAATGGGCGGGAGCCTTTTCAATGAGCAGTTCTTC | CASSQVMGGSLFNEQFF
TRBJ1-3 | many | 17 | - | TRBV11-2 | TGTGCCAGCAGCTTAGAGGAGATCGCGTCGTCTGGAAACACCATATATTTT | CASSLEEIASSGNTIYF
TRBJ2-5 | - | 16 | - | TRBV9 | TGTGCCAGCAGCGTAACTCCGGGCTCCGAACGCGAGACCCAGTACTTC | CASSVTPGSERETQYF
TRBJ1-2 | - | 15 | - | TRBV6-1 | TGTGCCAGCATGGCGGGGATCAGGGGTCCGTATGGCTACACCTTC | CASMAGIRGPYGYTF
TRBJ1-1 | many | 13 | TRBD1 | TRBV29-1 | TGCAGCGTGGCTCGACAGGGGGCGGCTGAAGCTTTCTTT | CSVARQGAAEAFF
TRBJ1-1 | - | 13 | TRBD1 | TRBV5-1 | TGCGCCAGCATGAGGGACAGGAACACTGAAGCTTTCTTT | CASMRDRNTEAFF
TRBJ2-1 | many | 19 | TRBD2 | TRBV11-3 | TGTGCCAGCAGCTTAGATCGGGCGGGGGGGTCTGGCCGGATCGATGAGCAGTTCTTC | CASSLDRAGGSGRIDEQFF
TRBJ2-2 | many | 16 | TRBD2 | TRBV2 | TGTGCCAGCAAGCGGACTAGCGGGACGAACACCGGGGAGCTGTTTTTT | CASKRTSGTNTGELFF
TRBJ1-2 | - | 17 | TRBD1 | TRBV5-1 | TGCGCCAGCAGCTGGGGGGACAGGGGTACGAAGAATGACGGCTACACCTTC | CASSWGDRGTKNDGYTF
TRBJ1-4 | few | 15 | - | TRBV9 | TGTGCCAGCAGCGCGGGGATGGGGGCCGCTGAAAAACTGTTTTTT | CASSAGMGAAEKLFF
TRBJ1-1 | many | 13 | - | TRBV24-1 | TGTGCCACCAGGGGGGGGGGGGACACTGAAGCTTTCTTT | CATRGGGDTEAFF
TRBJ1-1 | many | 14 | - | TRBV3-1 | TGTGCCAGCAGCCAAGGGGCAGGGTCCACTGAAGCTTTCTTT | CASSQGAGSTEAFF
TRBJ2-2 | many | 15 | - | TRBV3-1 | TGTGCCAGCAGCCAGGCGGGACCAAACACCGGGGAGCTGTTTTTT | CASSQAGPNTGELFF
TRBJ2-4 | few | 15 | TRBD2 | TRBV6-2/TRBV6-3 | TGTGCCAGCAGTAGCGGGGGCAGGGCCAAAAACATTCAGTACTTC | CASSSGGRAKNIQYF
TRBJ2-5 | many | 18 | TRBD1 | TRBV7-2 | TGTGCCAGCAGCGAAACTCCGGGACAGGGCATATTTCAAGAGACCCAGTACTTC | CASSETPGQGIFQETQYF
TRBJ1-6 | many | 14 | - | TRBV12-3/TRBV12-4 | TGTGCCAGCAGTTGGGCATCGCAGAATTCACCCCTCCACTTT | CASSWASQNSPLHF
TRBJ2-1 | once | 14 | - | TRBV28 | TGTGCCAGCAGTTGGGACGGAGTTTACAATGAGCAGTTCTTC | CASSWDGVYNEQFF
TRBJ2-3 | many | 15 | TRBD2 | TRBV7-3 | TGTGCCAGCAGCCTGGGACTAGCGGTCACAGATACGCAGTATTTT | CASSLGLAVTDTQYF
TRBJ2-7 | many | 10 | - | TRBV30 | TGTGCCGCCTCAACCTGGGAGCAGTACTTC | CAASTWEQYF
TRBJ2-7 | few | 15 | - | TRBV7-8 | TGTGCCAGCAGCTTTGGGGGCCGAACCTACTACGAGCAGTACTTC | CASSFGGRTYYEQYF
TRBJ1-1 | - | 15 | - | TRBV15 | TGTGCCACCAGCAGAGATCTCGAAACAAACACTGAAGCTTTCTTT | CATSRDLETNTEAFF
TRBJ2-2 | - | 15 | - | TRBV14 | TGTGCCAGCAGTACCGGGACTTCGAACACCGGGGAGCTGTTTTTT | CASSTGTSNTGELFF
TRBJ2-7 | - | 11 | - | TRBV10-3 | TGTGCCATCAGTGATACCTACGAGCAGTACTTC | CAISDTYEQYF
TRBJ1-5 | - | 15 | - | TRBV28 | TGTGCCAGCAGACCCCTTATCTGGGCCAATCAGCCCCAGCATTTT | CASRPLIWANQPQHF
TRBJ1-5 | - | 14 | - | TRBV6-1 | TGTGCCAGCAGTGAAAACAGGGTATCTCAGTCCCAGCATTTT | CASSENRVSQSQHF
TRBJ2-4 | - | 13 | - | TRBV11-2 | TGTGCCAGCAGCTGGGGGGGCCAAAACATTCAGTACTTC | CASSWGGQNIQYF
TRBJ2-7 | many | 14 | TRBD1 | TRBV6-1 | TGTGCCAGCAGTGAATCAGGGGGTATCAACGAGCAGTACTTC | CASSESGGINEQYF
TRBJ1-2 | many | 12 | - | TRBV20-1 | TGCAGTGCTTGGAGGAGAGCGTATGGCTACACCTTC | CSAWRRAYGYTF
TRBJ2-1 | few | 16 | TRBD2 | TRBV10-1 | TGCGCCAGCAGTGAGTTTGCGGGAGGTCACTACAATGAGCAGTTCTTC | CASSEFAGGHYNEQFF
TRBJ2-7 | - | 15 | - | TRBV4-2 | TGTGCCAGCAGCCAAGAAACTAGCTTCGTTTACGAGCAGTACTTC | CASSQETSFVYEQYF
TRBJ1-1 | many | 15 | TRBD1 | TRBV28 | TGTGCCAGCAGTTTTAACAGGGGATTTGGGACTGAAGCTTTCTTT | CASSFNRGFGTEAFF
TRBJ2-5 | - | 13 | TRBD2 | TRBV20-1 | TGCAGTGCGACTAGCGGGATCCAAGAGACCCAGTACTTC | CSATSGIQETQYF
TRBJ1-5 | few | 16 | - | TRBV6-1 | TGTGCCAGTCCACAAGGGGATTCTCCGGGCAATCAGCCCCAGCATTTT | CASPQGDSPGNQPQHF
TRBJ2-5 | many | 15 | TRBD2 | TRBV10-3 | TGTGCCATCAGTGGGGATCTAGCGGCACAAGAGACCCAGTACTTC | CAISGDLAAQETQYF
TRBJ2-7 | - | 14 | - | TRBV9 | TGTGCCAGCAGCGTTAGCCTGAGCTCCTACGAGCAGTACTTC | CASSVSLSSYEQYF
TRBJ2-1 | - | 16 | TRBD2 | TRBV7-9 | TGTGCCAGCAGCCTAACCCTAGCGGGAGACGGTAATGAGCAGTTCTTC | CASSLTLAGDGNEQFF
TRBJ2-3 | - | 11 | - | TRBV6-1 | TGTGCCAGCACCCGCGCAGATACGCAGTATTTT | CASTRADTQYF